A single sample gave rise to the 24 T cell receptor beta chains below, sequenced in a study of human T cells and chemical hapten exposure. TCRdb independently ran MiXCR on the RACE reads; one entry per CDR3 protein. Here the sample spans around 350,000 distinct CDR3 sequences, about 5% being singletons. Time point indicated: pre-sensitization, week 0. This sample's treatment: therapeutic diphenylcyclopropenone sensitization with weekly scalp DPC. The specimen was whole blood, collected in connection with sensitization to the hapten diphenylcyclopropenone (DPC). These receptors were collected from a woman aged 18-29 years with alopecia areata. Some clones in this sample may be carry-over from other donors' samples.

The CDR3 loop reads CASSEAGANEKLFF. In nucleotides, the CDR3 is TGTGCCAGCAGTGAGGCAGGGGCAAATGAAAAACTGTTTTTT. This chain joins TRBV25-1 and TRBJ1-4; a weak D match, TRBD1 (6 bases). This CDR3 has 14 amino acids. V was pared by 3 bases and J by 5 bases, with 10 bases between. Per the germline V gene, CDR1 is MGHDK and CDR2 is SYGVNS.

This clonotype showed up just a few times. The V call is TRBV5-1, the J call TRBJ2-7; D is perhaps TRBD2 (5 bases). V was clipped by 2 bases and J by 6 bases, with 12 bases between them. CDR3 length: 13 residues. CDR1 SGHRS and CDR2 YFSETQ come from the germline V gene. The CDR3 here is CASSFDGVAEQYF. The CDR3 region has the DNA TGCGCCAGCAGCTTCGACGGGGTTGCCGAGCAGTACTTC.

This clonotype was observed at least ten times. This rearrangement joins TRBV3-1 to TRBJ1-2; maybe TRBD1 (6 bases). In germline, CDR1 is LGHDT, CDR2 YNNKEL (reference sequence). The CDR3 contains 14 residues. V gave up 1 base and J gave up 4 bases, with 10 bases separating them. The CDR3, as DNA: TGTGCCAGCAGCCAAGGCGACAGGCCCTATGGCTACACCTTC. It encodes CASSQGDRPYGYTF.

V gene TRBV20-1 combines with J gene TRBJ2-2; 7 nucleotides match TRBD1. Germline V gives CDR1 DFQATT, CDR2 SNEGSKA (reference sequence). With 3 bases clipped from V and 1 base from J, the junction kept 2 bases outside the gene matches. This CDR3 region has 14 residues. CDR3 DNA: TGCAGTGCTAGGGACAGGAAGAACACCGGGGAGCTGTTTTTT. Translated: CSARDRKNTGELFF.

The table lists this clonotype with many counts. V usage is TRBV5-4 and J usage is TRBJ1-1; D is ambiguous. CDR1 and CDR2 from the germline V gene are SGHNT and YYREEE (reference sequence). V gave up 3 bases and J gave up 2 bases, with 5 bases separating them. The CDR3 length is 12 residues. Here the CDR3 DNA reads TGTGCCAGCAGCTCCTATAACACTGAAGCTTTCTTT. Protein sequence: CASSSYNTEAFF. The full variable domain, rest sourced from reference TRBV5-4 and TRBJ1-1, is ETGVTQSPTHLIKTRGQQVTLRCSSQSGHNTVSWYQQALGQGPQFIFQYYREEENGRGNFPPRFSGLQFPNYSSELNVNALELDDSALYLCASSSYNTEAFFGQGTRLTVV.

There are a few counts of this clonotype. The chain has TRBV6-2 or TRBV6-3 and TRBJ2-2; 12 positions match TRBD2. This CDR3 is 20 amino acids long. Germline CDR1 is MNHEY and CDR2 is SVGEGT. V lost 7 bases, J lost 5 bases, and 20 bases stayed unmatched. The CDR3 DNA reads TGTGCCAGCAAACCCCCTGGGCTAGCGGGGGGGCCGGGGAGAACCGGGGAGCTGTTTTTT. Translated: CASKPPGLAGGPGRTGELFF.

The table lists this clonotype with many counts. The chain carries TRBV9 and TRBJ1-1; D is unclear. The CDR3 consists of 14 residues. V was pared by 4 bases and J by 7 bases, with 17 bases between. Germline values: CDR1 SGDLS, CDR2 YYNGEE. DNA for the CDR3: TGTGCCAGCAGCATGAGTCCGGCTCGAGTTGAAGCTTTCTTT. Its translation: CASSMSPARVEAFF.

This clonotype was picked up many times. This chain connects TRBV6-5 to TRBJ2-3; D unresolved. The CDR3 runs to 13 residues. CDR1 and CDR2 (germline): MNHEY, SVGAGI. With 8 bases removed from V and 2 bases from J, the gap between germline ends came to 11 bases. CDR3 sequence: CASDTTPTDTQYF. CDR3 nucleotides: TGTGCCAGCGACACAACACCCACAGATACGCAGTATTTT.

V and J are TRBV5-4 and TRBJ2-7; 7 bases line up with TRBD1. The V gene end was trimmed by 2 bases and the J gene end by 0 bases; junction bases not matched to a gene: 5. The CDR3 sequence is 15 residues long. CDR1 is SGHNT, CDR2 YYREEE, per germline (reference sequence). CDR3 bases: TGTGCCAGCAGCTTTTCGACAGGGCCCTCCTACGAGCAGTACTTC. Amino acids: CASSFSTGPSYEQYF. The variable domain in full, with the rest retrieved from reference TRBV5-4 and TRBJ2-7, is ETGVTQSPTHLIKTRGQQVTLRCSSQSGHNTVSWYQQALGQGPQFIFQYYREEENGRGNFPPRFSGLQFPNYSSELNVNALELDDSALYLCASSFSTGPSYEQYFGPGTRLTVT.

The rearrangement joins TRBV6-5 to TRBJ1-3; D ambiguous. Trimming shortened V by 2 bases and J by 0 bases, and 11 bases separated the two germline ends. The CDR3 is made up of 16 amino acids. In germline, CDR1 is MNHEY, CDR2 SVGAGI. The CDR3 bases are TGTGCCAGCAGTTACGGCAGCCCATACTCTGGAAACACCATATATTTT. This codes for CASSYGSPYSGNTIYF.

There are a few counts of this clonotype. Since the CDR3 does not end with the conserved phenylalanine or tryptophan, this likely comes from a read error. The V gene is TRBV6-5, the J gene TRBJ1-1; weak D call: TRBD1 (5 bases). The V and J ends lost 6 bases and 2 bases respectively, with 16 bases between them. This CDR3 comprises 15 residues. Germline V gives CDR1 MNHEY, CDR2 SVGAGI. CDR3 DNA: TGTGCCAGCAGAAGTATGGCAGGGAGTAACACTGAAGCTTTCCTT. Its protein is CASRSMAGSNTEAFL.

This clonotype has a count of ten or more. The CDR3 nucleotides read TGCAGCGTTGATCTAACTAGCGGGGGCAAAAGCTCCTACAATGAGCAGTTCTTC. Translation: CSVDLTSGGKSSYNEQFF. This chain connects TRBV29-1 to TRBJ2-1; 11 bases are a match to TRBD2. CDR1 and CDR2 from the germline V gene are SQVTM and ANQGSEA. V gave up 3 bases and J gave up 0 bases; unmatched junction bases: 10. CDR3 length equals 18 residues.

The sample holds many counts of this clonotype. This chain connects TRBV12-3 or TRBV12-4 to TRBJ2-3; TRBD2 matches 9 bases. J gave up 2 bases and V 6 bases, and 12 bases lay outside the gene matches. The CDR3 contains 17 residues. The CDR3 reads CASRPWTSVHSTDTQYF. In DNA form, the CDR3 reads TGTGCCAGCAGACCTTGGACTAGCGTCCACTCCACAGATACGCAGTATTTT.

In its sample, this clonotype was seen many times. This sequence joins TRBV27 and TRBJ2-7; no clear D gene. Germline V gives CDR1 MNHEY, CDR2 SMNVEV (reference sequence). The CDR3 totals 13 residues. V lost 2 bases to trimming and J lost 2 bases, with 7 bases between them. This CDR3 reads CASSLRSTYEQYF. DNA for the CDR3: TGTGCCAGCAGTTTAAGATCAACCTACGAGCAGTACTTC.

This clonotype has a count of ten or more. The chain uses TRBV18 and TRBJ1-1, with 7 bases lining up with TRBD1. CDR1 KGHSH and CDR2 LQKENI come from the germline V gene. The CDR3 has 12 amino acids. Trimming took 3 bases from V and 7 from J; bases not matched to a gene: 2. The CDR3 here is CASSPGQHEAFF. The CDR3 DNA reads as TGTGCCAGCTCACCGGGACAGCATGAAGCTTTCTTT.

This clonotype was counted a few times. CDR3 region: CASSRQVINSPLHF. For the CDR3, the DNA is TGTGCCAGCAGTCGACAGGTTATCAATTCACCCCTCCACTTT. The V gene is TRBV6-5, the J gene TRBJ1-6; TRBD1 might be the D (6 bases). The V gene's germline CDR1 is MNHEY and CDR2 SVGAGI. The CDR3 contains 14 residues. V was trimmed by 5 bases and J by 7 bases, leaving 12 bases between them.

This clonotype was picked up a small number of times. The chain uses TRBV5-5 and TRBJ2-1; tentative D call: TRBD2 (6 bases). Trimming left V 5 bases short and J 0 bases short, with 15 bases between. The CDR3 consists of 16 residues. Germline values: CDR1 SGHKS, CDR2 YYEKEE (reference sequence). The CDR3 protein is CASSRLGGSSYNEQFF. CDR3 DNA sequence: TGTGCCAGCAGTCGGCTGGGGGGTAGCTCCTACAATGAGCAGTTCTTC.

This clonotype was seen ten or more times. This rearrangement joins TRBV29-1 to TRBJ1-1, with TRBD1 identical over 11 bases. V gave up 7 bases and J gave up 4 bases; unmatched junction bases: 8. The CDR3 spans 14 residues. CDR1 and CDR2 (germline): SQVTM, ANQGSEA. This chain's CDR3 is CSAERGTGGTEAFF. The CDR3 DNA is TGCAGCGCCGAACGTGGGACAGGGGGCACTGAAGCTTTCTTT.

This clonotype was detected many times. The chain has TRBV12-3 or TRBV12-4 and TRBJ1-1; TRBD1 agrees at 8 bases. V dropped 0 bases and J dropped 4; count of bases not matched to a gene: 4. CDR3 length: 15 residues. Written as DNA, the CDR3 is TGTGCCAGCAGTTTAGCGACAGGGGTAGGCACTGAAGCTTTCTTT. Protein sequence: CASSLATGVGTEAFF.

This clonotype was detected many times. The rearrangement uses TRBV12-3 or TRBV12-4 and TRBJ2-6; D gene uncertain. The CDR3 runs 15 residues. V lost 5 bases and J 2 bases, leaving 10 bases between the germline ends. This chain's CDR3 is CASSLRFAGANVLTF. The CDR3 DNA follows: TGTGCCAGCAGTCTCAGGTTCGCTGGGGCCAACGTCCTGACTTTC.

This clonotype showed up just a few times. This sequence joins TRBV7-2 and TRBJ2-5; D perhaps matches TRBD1 (6 bases). Germline CDR1 SGHTA, CDR2 FQGNSA. Trimming left V 11 bases short and J 1 base short, with 14 bases between. CDR3 length: 13 amino acids. CDR3 sequence reads: CAERLDSQETQYF. CDR3 bases: TGTGCCGAGAGGCTGGACAGCCAAGAGACCCAGTACTTC. The whole variable domain, filled in from reference TRBV7-2 and TRBJ2-5, reads GAGVSQSPSNKVTEKGKDVELRCDPISGHTALYWYRQSLGQGLEFLIYFQGNSAPDKSGLPSDRFSAERTGGSVSTLTIQRTQQEDSAVYLCAERLDSQETQYFGPGTRLLVL.

This sequence joins TRBV6-5 and TRBJ2-3; the D gene is possibly TRBD1 (6 bases). Deletions cut 5 bases from V and 6 bases from J, with 15 bases between. The germline V gene encodes CDR1 MNHEY and CDR2 SVGAGI. The CDR3 is 14 residues long. CDR3 loop: CASSRTVRGDTQYF. The DNA for the CDR3 is TGTGCCAGCAGTCGTACCGTCAGGGGTGATACGCAGTATTTT.

This clonotype was observed a handful of times. This chain links TRBV20-1 with TRBJ2-3; 7 bases agree with TRBD1. Germline values: CDR1 DFQATT, CDR2 SNEGSKA (reference sequence). V was pared by 6 bases and J by 2 bases, with 5 bases of the junction left unmatched. CDR3 length: 13 amino acids. CDR3 loop: CSATGQSTDTQYF. In nucleotides, the CDR3 is TGCAGTGCAACGGGACAGTCCACAGATACGCAGTATTTT.

As regards this clonotype: This may be a read error: a much more frequent sequence differs by one nucleotide. The V gene is TRBV7-2, the J gene TRBJ1-1; a weak D match, TRBD1 (5 bases). In germline, CDR1 is SGHTA, CDR2 FQGNSA. This CDR3 is 14 amino acids long. CDR3: CDSSLGGVVGEAFF. CDR3 bases: TGTGACAGCAGCTTAGGAGGGGTGGTAGGAGAAGCTTTCTTT.